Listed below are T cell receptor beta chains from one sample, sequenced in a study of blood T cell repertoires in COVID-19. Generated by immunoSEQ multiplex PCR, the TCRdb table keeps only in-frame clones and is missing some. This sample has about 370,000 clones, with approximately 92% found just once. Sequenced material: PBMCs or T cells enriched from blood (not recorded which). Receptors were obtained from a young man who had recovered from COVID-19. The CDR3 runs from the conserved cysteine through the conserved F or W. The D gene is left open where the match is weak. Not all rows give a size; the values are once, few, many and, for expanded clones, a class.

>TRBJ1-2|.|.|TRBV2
TGTGCCAGCAGTGAAAGGGGGGGCCAGGGCTACACCTTC
CASSERGGQGYTF
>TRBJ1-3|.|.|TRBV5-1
TGCGCCAGCAGCTCGTCGGGGGATCCAGGCAACACCATATATTTT
CASSSSGDPGNTIYF
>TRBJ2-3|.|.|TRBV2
TGTGCCAGCGATCGGGGGACCTACACAGATACGCAGTATTTT
CASDRGTYTDTQYF
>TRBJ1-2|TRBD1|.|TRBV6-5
TGTGCCAGCAGTCCCGACGGACAGGGTTTCTATGGCTACACCTTC
CASSPDGQGFYGYTF
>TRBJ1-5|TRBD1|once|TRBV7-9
TGTGCCAGCAGCTTAGGGGACAGGGGAAATCAGCCCCAGCATTTT
CASSLGDRGNQPQHF
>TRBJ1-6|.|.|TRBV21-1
TGTGCCAGCAGCAAATTGGTCTCATGGACACAAGATTCACCCCTCCACTTT
CASSKLVSWTQDSPLHF
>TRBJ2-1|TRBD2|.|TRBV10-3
TGTGCCACCCAGCCCGGGACTAGTGGGAATGAGCAGTTCTTC
CATQPGTSGNEQFF
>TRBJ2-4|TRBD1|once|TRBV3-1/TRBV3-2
TGTGCCAGCAGCCGGGGACAGGAAAACATTCAGTACTTC
CASSRGQENIQYF
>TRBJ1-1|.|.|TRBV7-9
TGTGCCAGCAGCGCTCGACAGAACACTGAAGCTTTCTTT
CASSARQNTEAFF
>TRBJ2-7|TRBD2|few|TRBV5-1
TGCGCCAGCAGCCCCACTAGCGGGCGGGGCGAGCAGTACTTC
CASSPTSGRGEQYF
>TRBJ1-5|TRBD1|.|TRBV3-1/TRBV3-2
TGTGCCAGCAGCCAAGATCCGAGGACAGGGGGCAATCAGCCCCAGCATTTT
CASSQDPRTGGNQPQHF
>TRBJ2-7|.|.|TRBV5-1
TGCGCCAGCAGCTCGGACAACTCCTACGAGCAGTACTTC
CASSSDNSYEQYF
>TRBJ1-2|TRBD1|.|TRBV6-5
TGTGCCAGCAGTCGACAGGGGGGTGGCTATGGCTACACCTTC
CASSRQGGGYGYTF
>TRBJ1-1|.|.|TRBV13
TGTGCCAGCAGCTTCGGGGGGTCGGCTGAAGCTTTCTTT
CASSFGGSAEAFF
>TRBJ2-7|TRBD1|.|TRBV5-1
TGCGCCAGCAGCGCGGGGACAGGAGGGCTATTAGTTATCTTC
CASSAGTGGLLVIF
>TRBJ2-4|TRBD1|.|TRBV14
TGTGCCAGCAGCCAAGGCGACAGGGTAGGGCCCAAAAACATTCAGTACTTC
CASSQGDRVGPKNIQYF
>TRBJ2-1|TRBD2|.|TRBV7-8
TGTGCCAGCAGCTGGGGACTAGCCGAGAGCTCCTACAATGAGCAGTTCTTC
CASSWGLAESSYNEQFF
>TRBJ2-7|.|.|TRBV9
TGTGCCAGCAGCGCAGGGGCTGGGACACCCTCCTACGAGCAGTACTTC
CASSAGAGTPSYEQYF
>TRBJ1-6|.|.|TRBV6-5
TGTGCCAGCACGGCCAGGGAGGGTTCACCCCTCCACTTT
CASTAREGSPLHF
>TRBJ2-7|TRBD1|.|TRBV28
TGTGCCAGCAAACCGGGACAGGATGCCTACGAGCAGTACTTC
CASKPGQDAYEQYF
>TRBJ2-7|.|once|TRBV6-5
TGTGCCAGCAGCAAATCGACAGTCCGCTCCTACGAGCAGTACTTC
CASSKSTVRSYEQYF
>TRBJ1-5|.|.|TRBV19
TGTGCCAGTAGTTTAACGGGAACTACGATATATCAGCCCCAGCATTTT
CASSLTGTTIYQPQHF
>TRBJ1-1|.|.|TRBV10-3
TGTGCCATCAGTGAGTCGACTGCTAAAGCTTTCTTT
CAISESTAKAFF
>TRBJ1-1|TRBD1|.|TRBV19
TGTGCCAGTAGTACGACAGGGGTGACTGAAGCTTTCTTT
CASSTTGVTEAFF
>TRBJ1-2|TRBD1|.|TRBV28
TGTGCCAGCAGTTCTCGGACAGGGGGGACCAATGGCTACACCTTC
CASSSRTGGTNGYTF
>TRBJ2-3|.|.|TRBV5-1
TGCGCCAGCATTGGGGGGGCTAGCACAGATACGCAGTATTTT
CASIGGASTDTQYF
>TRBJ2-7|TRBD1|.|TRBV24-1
TGTGCCACCGCCGGACAGGGCTACGAGCAGTACTTC
CATAGQGYEQYF
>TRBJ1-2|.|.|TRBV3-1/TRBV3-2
TGTGCCAGCAGCCAAGTAGCAGTTAACTATGGCTACACCTTC
CASSQVAVNYGYTF
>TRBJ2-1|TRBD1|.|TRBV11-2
TGTGCCAGCAGTTTTGAACAGGGGTCCTACAATGAGCAGTTCTTC
CASSFEQGSYNEQFF
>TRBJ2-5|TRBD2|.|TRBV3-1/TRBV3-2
TGTGCCAGCAGCCAAGGCAGGACTAGTCTGACCCAGTACTTC
CASSQGRTSLTQYF
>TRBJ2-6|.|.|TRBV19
TGTGCCAGTAGTAGCGGGGCTGGGGCCAACGTCCTGACTTTC
CASSSGAGANVLTF
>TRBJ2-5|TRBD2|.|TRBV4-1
TGCGCCAGCAGCCAAGATGAAGTAGCGGGGGGTCAAGAGACCCAGTACTTC
CASSQDEVAGGQETQYF
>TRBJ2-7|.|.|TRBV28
TGTGCCAGCAGTTTAAGAGGGGAGGAGCGCTACGAGCAGTACTTC
CASSLRGEERYEQYF
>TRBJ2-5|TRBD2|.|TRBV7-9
TGTGCCAGCAGCTTAGTTGCGGGGGGAGGTGAGACCCAGTACTTC
CASSLVAGGGETQYF
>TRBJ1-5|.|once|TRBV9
TGTGCCAGCAGCGCGGGACATAGCAATCAGCCCCAGCATTTT
CASSAGHSNQPQHF
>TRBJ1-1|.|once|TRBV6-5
TGTGCCAGAGCCGTAGGGGGACCTCTGAACACTGAAGCTTTCTTT
CARAVGGPLNTEAFF
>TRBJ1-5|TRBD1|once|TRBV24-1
TGTGCCACCAGTTACAGGGGAAGCAATCAGCCCCAGCATTTT
CATSYRGSNQPQHF
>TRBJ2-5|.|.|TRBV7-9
TGTGCCAGCAGCTCTGGAGGGGGCCCAGAGACCCAGTACTTC
CASSSGGGPETQYF
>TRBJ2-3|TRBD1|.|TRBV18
TGTGCCAGCTCACCAACAGGGGTGGGCACAGATACGCAGTATTTT
CASSPTGVGTDTQYF
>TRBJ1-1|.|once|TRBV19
TGTGCCAGTAAACCCCTTCTCCGTCAGGGTGGGCCTGAAGCTTTCTTT
CASKPLLRQGGPEAFF
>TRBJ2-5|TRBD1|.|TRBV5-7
TGTGCCAGCAGCCGCTATCCCGGGACAGGGGGCGGGAAGACCCAGTACTTC
CASSRYPGTGGGKTQYF
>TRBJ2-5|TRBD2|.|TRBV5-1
TGCGCCAGCAGCTTTCGTAGCGGGAGCGGCCGGGAGACCCAGTACTTC
CASSFRSGSGRETQYF
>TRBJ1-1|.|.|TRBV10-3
TGTGCCATCAGTGAGAGCATCAACACTGAAGCTTTCTTT
CAISESINTEAFF
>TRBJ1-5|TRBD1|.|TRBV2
TGTGCCAGCAGTGAAAGGACAGGCCTCAATCAGCCCCAGCATTTT
CASSERTGLNQPQHF
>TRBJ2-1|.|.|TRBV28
TGTGCCAGCTTTCAGGGTTCCTACAATGAGCAGTTCTTC
CASFQGSYNEQFF
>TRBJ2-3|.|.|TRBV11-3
TGTGCCAGCAGATCGTCCCCCGGAGCTAGCACAGATACGCAGTATTTT
CASRSSPGASTDTQYF
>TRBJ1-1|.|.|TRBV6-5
TGTGCCGGGGGGGGGCGCCGGGGCACTGAAGCTTTCTTT
CAGGGRRGTEAFF
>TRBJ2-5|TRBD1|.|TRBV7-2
TGTGCCAGCAGCTGGGGGACAGGGGCCTCCCAAGAGACCCAGTACTTC
CASSWGTGASQETQYF
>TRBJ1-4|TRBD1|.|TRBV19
TGTGCCAGTAGGGTGACAGGGGGCACTAATGAAAAACTGTTTTTT
CASRVTGGTNEKLFF
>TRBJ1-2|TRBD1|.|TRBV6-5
TGTGCCAGCAGTTCCCCGGGACAGGGGGTTTACGGCTACACCTTC
CASSSPGQGVYGYTF
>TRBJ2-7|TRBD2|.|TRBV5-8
TGTGCCAGCAGCTTGGTGGCGGGGGGCCACGAGCAGTACTTC
CASSLVAGGHEQYF
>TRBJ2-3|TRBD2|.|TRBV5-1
TGCGCCAGCAGCTTGGAGGCTAGCGGGAGGGGAGATACGCAGTATTTT
CASSLEASGRGDTQYF
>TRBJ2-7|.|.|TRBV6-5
TGTGCCAGCAACCAGGGTAGCTCCTACGAGCAGTACTTC
CASNQGSSYEQYF
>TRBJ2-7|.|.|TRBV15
TGTGCCACCAGCAGAGATCCAGCGGTCAGCCACGAGCAGTACTTC
CATSRDPAVSHEQYF
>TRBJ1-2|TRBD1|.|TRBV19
TGTGCCAGTAGGAGCGGACAGGTTAATGGCTACACCTTC
CASRSGQVNGYTF